The present entry profiles one T cell receptor beta chain with its context. This specimen comes from a study of technical replicates of blood from a handful of donors. The method was immunoSEQ multiplex PCR; TCRdb's version includes in-frame clones alone and lacks a portion of them. The table shows 50,000 to 60,000 clones, with approximately 94% occurring only once. Sequencing was done on a sample of PBMCs. The clonotype originates from a human donor in good health. Some clones in this sample may be carry-over from other donors' samples.

CDR3 loop: CASRTSLVRDSTGELFF. CDR3 nucleotides: TGCGCCAGCCGAACTAGCTTGGTTCGGGATTCCACCGGGGAGCTGTTTTTT. The chain recombines TRBV4-1 with TRBJ2-2, with a weak D call TRBD2 (6 bases). The CDR3 extends over 17 amino acids. Germline V lookup: CDR1 MGHRA, CDR2 YSYEKL. The V end lost 8 bases, the J end lost 4 bases, and 23 bases lay between the germline ends.